This T cell receptor beta chain stems from a study of blood T cell repertoires in COVID-19. Study at large: Sample material is recorded as cDNA or gDNA derived from T cells, B-cell-depleted T cells, or PBMCs.

The study counted Cohort 3 donors as recovered given two negative PCRs, clearance, or symptom resolution. Methods used by the authors: Amplification of reference gene primers provided the estimated nucleated cell counts. Clones were read by immunoSEQ multiplex PCR, and TCRdb kept only the in-frame ones, dropping some. That table is the source of V, J and clone size, and D and trimming were worked out from the DNA. The repertoire holds about 160,000 clones, 70% to 90% seen once, with 6.5% to 8% in the top ten. The germline CDR1 and CDR2 sequences are SGHTA and FQGNSA. Trimming left V 1 base short and J 4 bases short, with 11 bases between. This CDR3 region has 16 residues. This clone was counted between two and nine times.

The J gene is TRBJ1-6, the V gene TRBV7-2, with no clear D. The clonotype originates from a woman in her fifties or sixties who had recovered from COVID-19. The source material was PBMCs or T cells enriched from blood (not recorded which). CDR3 nucleotide sequence: TGTGCCAGCAGCTTAGGGTCCGCGGCGTATAATTCACCCCTCCACTTT. Amino acid sequence: CASSLGSAAYNSPLHF.